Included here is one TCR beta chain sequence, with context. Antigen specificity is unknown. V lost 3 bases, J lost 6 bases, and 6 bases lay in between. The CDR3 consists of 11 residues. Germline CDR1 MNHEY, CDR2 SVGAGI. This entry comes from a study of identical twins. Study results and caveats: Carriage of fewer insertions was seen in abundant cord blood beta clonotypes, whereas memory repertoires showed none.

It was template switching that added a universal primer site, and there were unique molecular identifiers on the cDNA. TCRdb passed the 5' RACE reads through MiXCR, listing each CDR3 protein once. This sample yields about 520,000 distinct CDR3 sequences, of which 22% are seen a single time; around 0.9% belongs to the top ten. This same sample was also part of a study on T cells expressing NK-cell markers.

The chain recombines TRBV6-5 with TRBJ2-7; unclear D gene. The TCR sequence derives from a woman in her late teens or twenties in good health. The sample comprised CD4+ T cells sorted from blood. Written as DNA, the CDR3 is TGTGCCAGCAGTTATAAGCTCGAGCAGTACTTC. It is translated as CASSYKLEQYF.